Listed below are T cell receptor beta chains from one sample, sequenced in a study of blood T cells in healthy people across ages. Using its own MiXCR run on the 5' RACE reads, TCRdb lists one record per CDR3 protein. The data show under 2,000,000 distinct CDR3 sequences, with 49% seen just once and less than 2.5% held by the top ten. The sequenced material came from blood. Every receptor here comes from a middle-aged woman in good health. CDR3s leave out the opening cysteine and the closing phenylalanine or tryptophan. Fields, in order: J gene, V gene, CDR3 protein.

TRBJ2-5 TRBV7-9 ASEGGTSGQETQY
TRBJ2-5 TRBV14 ASRRRGQGETQY
TRBJ2-5 TRBV27 ASSSLSGQGSLETQY
TRBJ1-6 TRBV7-2 ASSLTAITNSPLH
TRBJ1-2 TRBV20-1 SARDGEGGYT
TRBJ2-1 TRBV5-1 ASSLEGNEQF
TRBJ2-5 TRBV7-3 ASSPAAGLEETQY
TRBJ1-2 TRBV7-2 ASSSRGRQGGFGYT
TRBJ1-5 TRBV7-3 ASSLQPRQPQH
TRBJ1-2 TRBV12-3/TRBV12-4 ASRANRGPGYT
TRBJ2-6 TRBV19 ASSSFSQGRSGANVLT
TRBJ2-5 TRBV7-6 ASGQGSLETQY
TRBJ2-3 TRBV5-6 ASSLAVQGTDTQY
TRBJ2-5 TRBV20-1 SARPGVLETQY
NA TRBV20-1 SARARTGRETQY
NA TRBV11-2 ASSHHRDRGETQY
TRBJ2-4 TRBV5-6 ASSGWTGTGLNIQY
TRBJ2-6 TRBV20-1 SAGTRANVLT
TRBJ1-4 TRBV9 ASSVGDRRTNEKLF
TRBJ2-5 TRBV7-9 ASSVDRLQETQY
TRBJ1-6 TRBV6-5 ASTPTGRGSPLH
TRBJ2-1 TRBV7-2 ASSLPTGYNEQF
TRBJ2-5 TRBV3-1 ASSQGGTSGETQY